This T cell receptor beta chain appears in the sequencing data of a study of T cells in localized non-small cell lung cancer. Whole-study results and caveats: Longer overall survival was seen with higher T cell density measured in blood. Uninvolved adjacent lung showed higher T cell clonality than tumor.

This CDR3 spans 16 amino acids. Per the germline V gene, CDR1 is SGHNT and CDR2 is YENEEA. The junction had 4 bases not matched to a gene; V was cut back by 1 base and J by 2 bases. As for this clone: What it binds is not known.

Repertoires were generated with immunoSEQ multiplex PCR, while TCRdb's copy carries only in-frame clones and drops some. The data contain tens of thousands of clones, approximately 90% of them singletons. The source material was peripheral blood, sampled before any cancer treatment. This receptor was obtained from a female donor at least 60 years old with stage I lung adenocarcinoma. J is TRBJ2-3 and V is TRBV11-3; 9 bases align to TRBD2. The DNA of the CDR3 is TGTGCCAGCAGCTTAGGACTAGCGGAAGACACAGATACGCAGTATTTT. Protein sequence: CASSLGLAEDTDTQYF.